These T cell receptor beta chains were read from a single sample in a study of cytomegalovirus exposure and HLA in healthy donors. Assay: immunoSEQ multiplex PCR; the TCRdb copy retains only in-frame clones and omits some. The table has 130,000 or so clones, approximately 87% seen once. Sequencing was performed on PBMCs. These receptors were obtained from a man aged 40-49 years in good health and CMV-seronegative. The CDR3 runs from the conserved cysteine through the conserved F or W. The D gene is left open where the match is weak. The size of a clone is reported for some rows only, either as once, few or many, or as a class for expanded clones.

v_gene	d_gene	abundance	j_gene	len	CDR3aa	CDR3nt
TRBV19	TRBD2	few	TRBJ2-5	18	CASSIRGLAGGVGETQYF	TGTGCCAGTAGTATAAGGGGACTAGCGGGAGGTGTAGGAGAGACCCAGTACTTC
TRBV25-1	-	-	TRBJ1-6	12	CASSEGDSPLHF	TGTGCCAGCAGTGAAGGAGATTCACCCCTCCACTTT
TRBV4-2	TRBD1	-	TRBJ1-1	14	CASTPDRDDTEAFF	TGTGCCAGTACCCCCGACAGGGATGACACTGAAGCTTTCTTT
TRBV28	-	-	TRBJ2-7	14	CASSLTWEAYEQYF	TGTGCCAGCAGTTTAACTTGGGAGGCCTACGAGCAGTACTTC
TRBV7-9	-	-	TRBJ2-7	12	CSSSQAGDEQYF	TGTTCCAGCAGCCAAGCCGGGGACGAGCAGTACTTC
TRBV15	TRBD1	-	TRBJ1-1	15	CATSVSQGGGTEAFF	TGTGCCACCAGCGTTTCACAGGGGGGTGGCACTGAAGCTTTCTTT
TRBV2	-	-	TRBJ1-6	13	CASSVGESSPLHF	TGTGCCAGCAGTGTAGGGGAAAGTTCACCCCTCCACTTT
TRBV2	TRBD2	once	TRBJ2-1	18	CASRGPGLDLSPYNEQFF	TGTGCCAGCAGGGGCCCGGGACTAGATCTTTCCCCCTACAATGAGCAGTTCTTC
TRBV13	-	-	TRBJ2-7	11	CASSLVQEQYF	TGTGCCAGCAGCTTAGTTCAGGAGCAGTACTTC
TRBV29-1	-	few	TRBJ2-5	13	CSVRGYLQETQYF	TGCAGCGTCCGGGGGTACCTCCAAGAGACCCAGTACTTC
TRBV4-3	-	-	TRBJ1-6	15	CASSQDPGDNSPLHF	TGCGCCAGCAGCCAAGATCCAGGGGATAATTCACCCCTCCACTTT
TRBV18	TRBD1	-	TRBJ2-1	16	CASSPEVWTGGFEQFF	TGTGCCAGCTCACCAGAGGTTTGGACAGGGGGGTTTGAGCAGTTCTTC
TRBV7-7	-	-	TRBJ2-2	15	CASSWTPGDTGELFF	TGTGCTAGCAGTTGGACCCCAGGGGACACCGGGGAGCTGTTTTTT
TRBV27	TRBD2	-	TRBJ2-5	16	CASSLSGAGAWETQYF	TGTGCCAGCAGTTTGTCGGGAGCGGGAGCTTGGGAGACCCAGTACTTC
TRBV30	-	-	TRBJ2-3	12	CAWREGPDTQYF	TGTGCCTGGAGGGAGGGGCCAGATACGCAGTATTTT
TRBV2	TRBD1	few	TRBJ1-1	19	CASSEELGQDPDRYTEAFF	TGTGCCAGCAGTGAAGAGTTAGGACAGGACCCCGACCGATACACTGAAGCTTTCTTT
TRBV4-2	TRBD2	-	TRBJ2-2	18	CASSHPNPGLAGTGELFF	TGTGCCAGCAGCCACCCAAACCCGGGACTAGCAGGCACCGGGGAGCTGTTTTTT
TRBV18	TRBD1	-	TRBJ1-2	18	CASSPPTGGQIFVYGYTF	TGTGCCAGCTCACCACCGACAGGGGGACAGATTTTCGTCTATGGCTACACCTTC
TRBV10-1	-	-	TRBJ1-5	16	CASSTPRTDSNQPQHF	TGCGCCAGCAGCACCCCAAGGACAGATAGCAATCAGCCCCAGCATTTT
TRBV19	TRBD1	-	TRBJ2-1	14	CASSPGQKYREQFF	TGTGCCAGTAGCCCGGGACAGAAATACAGGGAGCAGTTCTTC